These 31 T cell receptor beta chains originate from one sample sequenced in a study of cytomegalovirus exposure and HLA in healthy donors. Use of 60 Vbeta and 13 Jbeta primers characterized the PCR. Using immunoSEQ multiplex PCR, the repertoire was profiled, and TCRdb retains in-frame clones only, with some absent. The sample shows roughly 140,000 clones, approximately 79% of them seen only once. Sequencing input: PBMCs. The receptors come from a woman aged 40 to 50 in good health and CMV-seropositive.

The CDR3 loop is CASSTPGQSSTDTQYF. CDR3 bases: TGTGCCAGCAGCACCCCGGGACAGTCTAGCACAGATACGCAGTATTTT. The rearrangement uses TRBV5-6 and TRBJ2-3; 7 bases are shared with TRBD1. This CDR3 is 16 amino acids long. Trimming at V came to 4 bases and at J to 0 bases, leaving 8 bases not matched to a gene. CDR1 SGHDT and CDR2 YYEEEE come from the germline V gene.

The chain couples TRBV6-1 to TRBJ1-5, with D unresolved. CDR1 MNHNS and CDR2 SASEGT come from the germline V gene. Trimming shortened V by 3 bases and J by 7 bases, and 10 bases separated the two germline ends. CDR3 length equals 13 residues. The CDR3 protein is CASSEGRRQPQHF. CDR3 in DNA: TGTGCCAGCAGTGAGGGGAGGCGCCAGCCCCAGCATTTT.

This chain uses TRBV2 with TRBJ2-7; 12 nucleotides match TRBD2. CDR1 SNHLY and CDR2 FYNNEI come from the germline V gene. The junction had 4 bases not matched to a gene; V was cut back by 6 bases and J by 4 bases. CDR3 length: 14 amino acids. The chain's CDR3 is CASRATSGGYEQYF. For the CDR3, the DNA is TGTGCCAGCAGGGCGACTAGCGGGGGATACGAGCAGTACTTC.

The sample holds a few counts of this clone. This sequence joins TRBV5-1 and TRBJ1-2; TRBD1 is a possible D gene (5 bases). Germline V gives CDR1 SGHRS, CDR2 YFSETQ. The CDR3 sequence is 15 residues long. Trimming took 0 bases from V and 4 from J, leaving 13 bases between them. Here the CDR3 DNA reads TGCGCCAGCAGCTTGGCAGGGCGGCAGGGCTATGGCTACACCTTC. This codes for CASSLAGRQGYGYTF.

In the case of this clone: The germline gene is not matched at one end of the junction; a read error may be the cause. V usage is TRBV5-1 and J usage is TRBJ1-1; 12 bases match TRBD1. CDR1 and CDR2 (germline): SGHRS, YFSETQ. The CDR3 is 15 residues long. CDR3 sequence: CASRLGQGAGTEAFF. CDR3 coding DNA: TGCGCCAGCAGATTGGGACAGGGGGCCGGTACTGAAGCTTTCTTT.

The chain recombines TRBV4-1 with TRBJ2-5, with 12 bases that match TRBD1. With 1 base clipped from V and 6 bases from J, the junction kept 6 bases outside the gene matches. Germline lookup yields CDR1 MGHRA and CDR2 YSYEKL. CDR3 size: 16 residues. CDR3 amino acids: CASSQGPGQGAQTQYF. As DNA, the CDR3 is TGCGCCAGCAGCCAAGGTCCGGGACAGGGGGCACAGACCCAGTACTTC.

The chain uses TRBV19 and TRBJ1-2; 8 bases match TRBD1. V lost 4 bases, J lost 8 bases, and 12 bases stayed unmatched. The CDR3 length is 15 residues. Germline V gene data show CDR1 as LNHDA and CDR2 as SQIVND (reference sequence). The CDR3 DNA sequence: TGTGCCAGTAGTACGGACAGGGATCTAATTCGCGGCTACACCTTC. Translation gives CASSTDRDLIRGYTF.

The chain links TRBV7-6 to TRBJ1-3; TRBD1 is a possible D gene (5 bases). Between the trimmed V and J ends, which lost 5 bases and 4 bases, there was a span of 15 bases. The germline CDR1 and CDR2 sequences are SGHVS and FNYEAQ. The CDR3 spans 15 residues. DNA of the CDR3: TGTGCCAGCAGCCAATTCTTGGGGGGAGGAAACACCATATATTTT. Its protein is CASSQFLGGGNTIYF.

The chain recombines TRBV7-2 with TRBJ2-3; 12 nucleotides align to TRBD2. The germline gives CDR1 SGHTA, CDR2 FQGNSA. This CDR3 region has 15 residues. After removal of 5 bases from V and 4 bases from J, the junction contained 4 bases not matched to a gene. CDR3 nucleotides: TGTGCCAGCAGCGGTCTAGCGGGGGGGCCAGATACGCAGTATTTT. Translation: CASSGLAGGPDTQYF.

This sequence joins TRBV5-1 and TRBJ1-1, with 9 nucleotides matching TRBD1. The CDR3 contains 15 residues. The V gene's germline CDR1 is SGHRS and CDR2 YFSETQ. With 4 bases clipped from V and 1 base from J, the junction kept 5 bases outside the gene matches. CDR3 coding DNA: TGCGCCAGCAGCCGTTGGGACAGGGCGAACACTGAAGCTTTCTTT. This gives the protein CASSRWDRANTEAFF. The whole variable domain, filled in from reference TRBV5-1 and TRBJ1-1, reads KAGVTQTPRYLIKTRGQQVTLSCSPISGHRSVSWYQQTPGQGLQFLFEYFSETQRNKGNFPGRFSGRQFSNSRSEMNVSTLELGDSALYLCASSRWDRANTEAFFGQGTRLTVV.

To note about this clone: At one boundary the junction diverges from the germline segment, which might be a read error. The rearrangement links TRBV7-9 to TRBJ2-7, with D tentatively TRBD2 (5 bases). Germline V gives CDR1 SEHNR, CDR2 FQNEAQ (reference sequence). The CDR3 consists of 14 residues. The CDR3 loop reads CSSSLGARRNEQYF. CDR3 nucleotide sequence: TGTTCCAGCAGCTTAGGAGCCAGGAGGAACGAGCAGTACTTC.

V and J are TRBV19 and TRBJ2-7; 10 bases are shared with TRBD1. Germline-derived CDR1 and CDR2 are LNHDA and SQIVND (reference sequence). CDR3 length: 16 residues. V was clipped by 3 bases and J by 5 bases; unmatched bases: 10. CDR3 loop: CASSILPGQGSHEQYF. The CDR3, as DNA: TGTGCCAGTAGTATTCTGCCGGGACAGGGGTCCCACGAGCAGTACTTC. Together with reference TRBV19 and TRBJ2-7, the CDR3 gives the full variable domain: DGGITQSPKYLFRKEGQNVTLSCEQNLNHDAMYWYRQDPGQGLRLIYYSQIVNDFQKGDIAEGYSVSREKKESFPLTVTSAQKNPTAFYLCASSILPGQGSHEQYFGPGTRLTVT.

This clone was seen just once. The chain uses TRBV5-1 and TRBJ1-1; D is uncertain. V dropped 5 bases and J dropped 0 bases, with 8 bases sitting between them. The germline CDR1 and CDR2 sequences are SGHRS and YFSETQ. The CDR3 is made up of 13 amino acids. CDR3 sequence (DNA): TGCGCCAGCAGGGCACAGATGAACACTGAAGCTTTCTTT. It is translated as CASRAQMNTEAFF.

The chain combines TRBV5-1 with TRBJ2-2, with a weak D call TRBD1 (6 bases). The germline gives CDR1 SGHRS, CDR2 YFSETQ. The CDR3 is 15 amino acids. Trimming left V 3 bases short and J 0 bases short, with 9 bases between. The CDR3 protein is CASSSRTANTGELFF. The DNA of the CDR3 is TGCGCCAGCAGCTCTCGGACAGCGAACACCGGGGAGCTGTTTTTT.

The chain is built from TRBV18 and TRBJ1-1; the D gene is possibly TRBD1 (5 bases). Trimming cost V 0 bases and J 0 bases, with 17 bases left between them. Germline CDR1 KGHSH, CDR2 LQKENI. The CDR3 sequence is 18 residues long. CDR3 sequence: CASSPPPAGVAMNTEAFF. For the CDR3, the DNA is TGTGCCAGCTCACCACCGCCGGCGGGGGTGGCCATGAACACTGAAGCTTTCTTT.

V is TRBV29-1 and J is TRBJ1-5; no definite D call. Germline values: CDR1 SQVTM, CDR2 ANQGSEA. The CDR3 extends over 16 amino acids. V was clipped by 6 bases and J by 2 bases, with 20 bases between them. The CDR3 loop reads CSVTLGPGVGNQPQHF. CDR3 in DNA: TGCAGCGTCACTCTTGGCCCCGGGGTCGGCAATCAGCCCCAGCATTTT.

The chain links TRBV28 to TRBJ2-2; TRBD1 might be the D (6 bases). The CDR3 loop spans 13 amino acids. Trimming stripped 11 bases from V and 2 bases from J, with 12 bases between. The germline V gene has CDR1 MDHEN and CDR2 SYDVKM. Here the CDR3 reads CAGWDTNTGELFF. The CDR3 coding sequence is TGTGCCGGCTGGGACACCAACACCGGGGAGCTGTTTTTT.

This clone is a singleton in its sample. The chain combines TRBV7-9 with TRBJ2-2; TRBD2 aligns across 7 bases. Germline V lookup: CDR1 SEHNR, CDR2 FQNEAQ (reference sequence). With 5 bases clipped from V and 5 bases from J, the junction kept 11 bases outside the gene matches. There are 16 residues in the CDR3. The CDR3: CASSAWGGLGTGELFF. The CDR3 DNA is TGTGCCAGCAGCGCCTGGGGAGGGCTCGGTACCGGGGAGCTGTTTTTT.

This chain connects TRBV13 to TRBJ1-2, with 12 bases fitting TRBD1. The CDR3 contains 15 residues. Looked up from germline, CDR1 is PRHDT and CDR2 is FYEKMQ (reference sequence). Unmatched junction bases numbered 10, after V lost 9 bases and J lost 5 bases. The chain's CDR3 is CASSTGQGAEYGYTF. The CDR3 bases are TGTGCCAGTTCGACGGGACAGGGGGCAGAGTATGGCTACACCTTC.

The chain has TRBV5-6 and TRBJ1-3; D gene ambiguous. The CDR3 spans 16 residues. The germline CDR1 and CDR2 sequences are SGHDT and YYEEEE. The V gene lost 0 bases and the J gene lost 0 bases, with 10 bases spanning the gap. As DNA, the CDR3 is TGTGCCAGCAGCTTGGCCGCGGTATTCTCTGGAAACACCATATATTTT. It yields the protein CASSLAAVFSGNTIYF.

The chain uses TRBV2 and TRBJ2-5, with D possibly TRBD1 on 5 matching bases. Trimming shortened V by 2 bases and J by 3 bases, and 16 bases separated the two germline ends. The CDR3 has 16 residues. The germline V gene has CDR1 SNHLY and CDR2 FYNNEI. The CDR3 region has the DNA TGTGCCAGCAGTGAACGACAGCCTCACGTCGAAGAGACCCAGTACTTC. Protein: CASSERQPHVEETQYF.

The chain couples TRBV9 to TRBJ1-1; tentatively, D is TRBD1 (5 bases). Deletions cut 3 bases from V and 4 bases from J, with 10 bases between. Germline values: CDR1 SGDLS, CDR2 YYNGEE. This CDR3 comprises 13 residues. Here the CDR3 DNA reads TGTGCCAGCAGCGGCCGGGGGGGCACTGAAGCTTTCTTT. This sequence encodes CASSGRGGTEAFF.

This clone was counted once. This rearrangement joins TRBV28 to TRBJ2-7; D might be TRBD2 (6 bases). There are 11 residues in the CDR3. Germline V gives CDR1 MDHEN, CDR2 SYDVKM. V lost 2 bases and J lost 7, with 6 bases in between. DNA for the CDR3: TGTGCCAGCAGTTTACGGGGGGAGCAGTACTTC. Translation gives CASSLRGEQYF.

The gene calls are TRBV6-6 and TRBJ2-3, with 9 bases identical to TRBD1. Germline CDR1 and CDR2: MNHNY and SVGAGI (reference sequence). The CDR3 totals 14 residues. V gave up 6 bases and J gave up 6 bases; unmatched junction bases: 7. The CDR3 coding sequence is TGTGCCAGCAGCTACACAGGGGGCTCTGATACGCAGTATTTT. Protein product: CASSYTGGSDTQYF.

CDR3 protein: CASSYSLGTQETQYF. CDR3 in DNA: TGTGCCAGCAGTTACTCCCTCGGGACTCAAGAGACCCAGTACTTC. J is TRBJ2-5 and V is TRBV6-5, with D maybe TRBD2 (6 bases). The CDR3 spans 15 residues. From germline, CDR1 is MNHEY and CDR2 SVGAGI. Trimming stripped 0 bases from V and 2 bases from J, with 10 bases between.

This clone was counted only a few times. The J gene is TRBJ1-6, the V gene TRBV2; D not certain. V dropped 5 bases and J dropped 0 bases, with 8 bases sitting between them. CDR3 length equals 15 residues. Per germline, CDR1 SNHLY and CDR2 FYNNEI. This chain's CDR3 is CASSLKSSYNSPLHF. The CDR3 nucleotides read TGTGCCAGCAGTTTAAAGAGCTCCTATAATTCACCCCTCCACTTT.

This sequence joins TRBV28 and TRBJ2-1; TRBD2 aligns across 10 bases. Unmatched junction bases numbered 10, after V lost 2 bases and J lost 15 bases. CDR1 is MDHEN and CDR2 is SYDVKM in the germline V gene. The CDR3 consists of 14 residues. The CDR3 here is CASSLGTSGTVSFF. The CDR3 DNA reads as TGTGCCAGCAGTTTAGGTACTAGCGGGACAGTGTCGTTCTTC.

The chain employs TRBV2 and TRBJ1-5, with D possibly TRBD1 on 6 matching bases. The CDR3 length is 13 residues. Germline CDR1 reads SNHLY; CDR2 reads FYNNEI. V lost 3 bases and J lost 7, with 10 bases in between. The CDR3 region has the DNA TGTGCCAGCAGTGACGGGACATTGCAGCCCCAGCATTTT. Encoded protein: CASSDGTLQPQHF.

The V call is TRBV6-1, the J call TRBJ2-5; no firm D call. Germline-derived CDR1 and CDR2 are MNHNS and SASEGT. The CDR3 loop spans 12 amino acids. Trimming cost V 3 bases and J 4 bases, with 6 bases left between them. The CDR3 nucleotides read TGTGCCAGCAGTGACCACAGAGAGACCCAGTACTTC. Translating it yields CASSDHRETQYF.

CDR3 sequence: CASRPGTGDHEQYF. As DNA, the CDR3 is TGTGCCAGCAGACCCGGGACAGGGGACCACGAGCAGTACTTC. The genes are TRBV21-1 and TRBJ2-7; the table assigns TRBD1, which was not confirmed against the DNA. TRBV21-1 is marked as a pseudogene. The CDR3 sequence is 14 residues long.

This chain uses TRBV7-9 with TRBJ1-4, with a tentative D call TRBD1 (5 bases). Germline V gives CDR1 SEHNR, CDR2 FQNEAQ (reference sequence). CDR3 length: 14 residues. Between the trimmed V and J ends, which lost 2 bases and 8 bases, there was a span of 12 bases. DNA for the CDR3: TGTGCCAGCAGCTTATCGTACAGGACCGAAAAACTGTTTTTT. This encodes CASSLSYRTEKLFF.